These 16 T cell receptor beta chains share one sample of origin, sequenced in a study of patients and donors after allogeneic stem cell transplantation. TCRdb processed the RT-PCR reads anew with MiXCR; each CDR3 protein has one entry. Here the sample spans some 160,000 distinct CDR3 sequences, more than 20% being singletons. Input material: blood, either unsorted or a sorted T cell fraction (not recorded which). These receptors all stem from a human donor who was either an allogeneic HSCT recipient or a stem cell or donor lymphocyte infusion donor (not recorded which). It is not recorded whose cells these are; they may come from a transplant donor.

V gene TRBV11-2 combines with J gene TRBJ2-1; 7 positions match TRBD2. The V segment lost 5 bases and the J segment 6 bases; nucleotides outside the gene matches: 16. The CDR3 has 17 residues. Germline CDR1 is SGHAT and CDR2 is FQNNGV. In DNA form, the CDR3 reads TGTGCCAGCAGCCTCCTTCGGCGGGAGATGAGGGGCAATGAGCAGTTCTTC. Translating gives CASSLLRREMRGNEQFF.

V gene TRBV7-2 combines with J gene TRBJ2-3; TRBD1 matches at 7 bases. Losses at the gene ends were 5 bases for V and 1 base for J; bases not matched to a gene: 9. The CDR3 is 16 amino acids. Germline values: CDR1 SGHTA, CDR2 FQGNSA. CDR3: CASSRGSGGRTDTQYF. DNA of the CDR3: TGTGCCAGCAGCAGAGGGTCAGGGGGACGCACAGATACGCAGTATTTT.

This sequence joins TRBV7-9 and TRBJ1-3; no definite D call. V was pared by 1 base and J by 7 bases, with 11 bases between. From germline, CDR1 is SEHNR and CDR2 FQNEAQ (reference sequence). This CDR3 is built from 14 residues. CDR3 coding DNA: TGTGCCAGCAGCTTAGTTGGGGTGGACAACACCATATATTTT. Its translation is CASSLVGVDNTIYF.

This clonotype was detected only a few times. The V call is TRBV25-1, the J call TRBJ2-3; 8 nucleotides agree with TRBD1. Germline assignment: CDR1 MGHDK and CDR2 SYGVNS. With V trimmed by 4 bases and J by 4 bases, 1 base remained unmatched. This CDR3 contains 13 residues. This CDR3 is CASSGTGPDTQYF. The CDR3, as DNA: TGTGCCAGCAGTGGGACAGGGCCAGATACGCAGTATTTT.

The genes are TRBV15 and TRBJ2-3; maybe TRBD2 (6 bases). The V gene's germline CDR1 is LNHNV and CDR2 YYDKDF (reference sequence). Trimming removed 8 bases at V and 2 bases at J, with 14 bases between. CDR3 length: 14 residues. For the CDR3, the DNA is TGTGCCACCCGGGCGGGGCGGCACACAGATACGCAGTATTTT. This encodes CATRAGRHTDTQYF.

This clonotype has only a few counts. The gene calls are TRBV6-6 and TRBJ1-3, with D unresolved. V gave up 10 bases and J gave up 0 bases, with 10 bases separating them. The germline gives CDR1 MNHNY, CDR2 SVGAGI (reference sequence). The CDR3 spans 13 residues. In DNA, the CDR3 is TGTGCCACCAATCTGGGCTCTGGAAACACCATATATTTT. This encodes CATNLGSGNTIYF.

In its sample, this clonotype was seen a few times. This chain connects TRBV20-1 to TRBJ2-1; D is undetermined. Trimming left V 2 bases short and J 4 bases short, with 6 bases between. Germline values: CDR1 DFQATT, CDR2 SNEGSKA (reference sequence). This CDR3 has 12 residues. CDR3 nucleotide sequence: TGCAGTGCTAGACTCCCGTACAATGAGCAGTTCTTC. Translation: CSARLPYNEQFF.

The V call is TRBV5-1, the J call TRBJ2-7; D remains ambiguous. The CDR3 spans 15 residues. Germline V gene data show CDR1 as SGHRS and CDR2 as YFSETQ. Deletions cut 4 bases from V and 1 base from J, with 15 bases between. CDR3 protein: CASSPSPTVSYEQYF. The CDR3 DNA follows: TGCGCCAGCAGCCCCAGCCCAACAGTTTCCTACGAGCAGTACTTC.

J is TRBJ2-7 and V is TRBV6-5; D possibly uses TRBD1 or TRBD2 (5 bases each). Germline V CDR1 and CDR2: MNHEY, SVGAGI. Trimming removed 0 bases at V and 4 bases at J, with 16 bases between. The CDR3 is made up of 16 amino acids. CDR3 amino acids: CASSYSPGPNLYEQYF. The CDR3 DNA is TGTGCCAGCAGTTACTCGCCGGGGCCCAATCTTTACGAGCAGTACTTC.

The J gene is TRBJ2-1, the V gene TRBV11-2; 7 bases line up with TRBD2. V dropped 2 bases and J dropped 2; count of bases not matched to a gene: 6. In germline, CDR1 is SGHAT, CDR2 FQNNGV. CDR3 length: 16 residues. CDR3 protein: CASSLSLAATYNEQFF. In DNA form, the CDR3 reads TGTGCCAGCAGCTTATCGCTAGCGGCCACCTACAATGAGCAGTTCTTC.

This clonotype was counted only a few times. The chain has TRBV7-6 and TRBJ2-3, with 7 bases fitting TRBD1. With V trimmed by 4 bases and J by 3 bases, 10 bases remained unmatched. The CDR3 is 16 residues long. Germline V gives CDR1 SGHVS, CDR2 FNYEAQ. The CDR3 protein is CASSSFSTGLTDTQYF. CDR3 coding DNA: TGTGCCAGCAGCTCCTTCTCGACAGGGTTGACAGATACGCAGTATTTT.

This clonotype was observed a handful of times. This chain uses TRBV4-1 with TRBJ2-2; possible D gene TRBD1, 6 bases. The CDR3 sequence is 16 residues long. Germline V CDR1 and CDR2: MGHRA, YSYEKL. With 1 base removed from V and 7 bases from J, the gap between germline ends came to 16 bases. The CDR3 DNA sequence: TGCGCCAGCAGCCAAGCGAAAGGGGGAAATGGCGGGGAGCTGTTTTTT. It specifies CASSQAKGGNGGELFF.

V is TRBV20-1 and J is TRBJ2-1; D remains ambiguous. The CDR3 loop spans 14 amino acids. Germline CDR1 is DFQATT and CDR2 is SNEGSKA (reference sequence). V lost 1 base and J lost 4, with 11 bases in between. CDR3 nucleotides: TGCAGTGCTAGAGGGATTAGGAGTTACAATGAGCAGTTCTTC. This encodes CSARGIRSYNEQFF.

This chain connects TRBV5-1 to TRBJ1-1; no reliable D call. CDR3 size: 13 residues. V was shortened by 4 bases and J by 4 bases, with 11 bases between the two germline ends. Germline V gene sequence: CDR1 SGHRS, CDR2 YFSETQ. The CDR3 sequence: CASSRGERTEAFF. CDR3 nucleotides: TGCGCCAGCAGCCGCGGAGAACGCACTGAAGCTTTCTTT.

The chain is built from TRBV12-3 or TRBV12-4 and TRBJ1-3, with D possibly matching TRBD1 (6 bases). With 4 bases removed from V and 0 bases from J, the gap between germline ends came to 16 bases. This CDR3 contains 17 residues. CDR3 in amino acids: CASSSHSQGYSGNTIYF. CDR3 nucleotide sequence: TGTGCCAGCAGTTCTCACTCACAGGGCTACTCTGGAAACACCATATATTTT.

V is TRBV4-3 and J is TRBJ2-2, with 13 bases fitting TRBD2. Looked up from germline, CDR1 is LGHNA and CDR2 is YSLEER. With V trimmed by 1 base and J by 3 bases, 2 bases remained unmatched. This CDR3 region has 17 residues. The CDR3 sequence is CASSQGTSGSYTGELFF. DNA of the CDR3: TGCGCCAGCAGCCAAGGGACTAGCGGGAGTTACACCGGGGAGCTGTTTTTT.